This is a list of T cell receptor beta chains from one sample in a study of blood T cell repertoires in COVID-19. Repertoires were generated with immunoSEQ multiplex PCR, while TCRdb's copy carries only in-frame clones and drops some. The sample has 250,000 or so clones; around three quarters are singletons. The sample was peripheral blood. The receptors shown here come from a woman of 80 years or more with acute or convalescent COVID-19. CDR3s include the opening cysteine and the closing phenylalanine or tryptophan. Fields, in order: clone size, D gene, V gene, J gene, CDR3 length, CDR3 DNA, CDR3 protein. A D gene is named only where the DNA matches it firmly. Only some rows state a clone size, as once, few, many or a class for expanded clones.

once	TRBD1	TRBV6-5	TRBJ2-7	11	TGTGCCAGCGGACAGGGCTACGAGCAGTACTTC	CASGQGYEQYF
-	TRBD1	TRBV10-2	TRBJ1-1	16	TGCGCCAGCTCGACCCAAGGGGGCAGCGTGACCACTGAAGCTTTCTTT	CASSTQGGSVTTEAFF
-	-	TRBV10-3	TRBJ1-1	12	TGTGCCACCTCCCTAGGGGGTACTGAAGCTTTCTTT	CATSLGGTEAFF
-	TRBD1	TRBV6-5	TRBJ2-7	15	TGTGCCAGCAGTTACTCATGGGACAGGGACTACGAGCAGTACTTC	CASSYSWDRDYEQYF
-	-	TRBV27	TRBJ2-6	15	TGTGCCAGCAGTACGCCAGGGGCCGGGGCCAACGTCCTGACTTTC	CASSTPGAGANVLTF
-	TRBD1	TRBV6-5	TRBJ2-7	14	TGTGCCAGCAGTCCCGGGACAGGGGCCAACGAGCAGTACTTC	CASSPGTGANEQYF
once	TRBD1	TRBV6-6	TRBJ1-2	13	TGTGCCAGCAGTAAAGCGCAGGGGGCCGGCTACACCTTC	CASSKAQGAGYTF
-	-	TRBV3-1/TRBV3-2	TRBJ2-7	16	TGTGCCAGCAGCCAAGACCGCAGCGTCCTTGGCTACGAGCAGTACTTC	CASSQDRSVLGYEQYF
-	-	TRBV2	TRBJ2-2	14	TGTGCCAGCAGTGTTCTCGGAGTCACCGGGGAGCTGTTTTTT	CASSVLGVTGELFF
-	-	TRBV2	TRBJ1-1	13	TGTGCCAGCGGACAGTGGACAAACACTGAAGCTTTCTTT	CASGQWTNTEAFF
-	-	TRBV6-4	TRBJ1-1	13	TGTGCCAGCAGTGTAGAGGCAGACACTGAAGCTTTCTTT	CASSVEADTEAFF
-	-	TRBV19	TRBJ2-1	19	TGTGCCAGTAGTCCTCGAGCGTCAACTAGCTCCCTTTCCTACAATGAGCAGTTCTTC	CASSPRASTSSLSYNEQFF
-	-	TRBV3-1/TRBV3-2	TRBJ1-2	16	TGTGCCAGCAGCCATGGACTCGGGGGTGGATACGGCGGCTACACCTTC	CASSHGLGGGYGGYTF
-	TRBD1	TRBV3-1/TRBV3-2	TRBJ1-3	21	TGTGCCAGCAGCCCGCAACCCAATAGACTGGGACAGCCCCGCTCTGGAAACACCATATATTTT	CASSPQPNRLGQPRSGNTIYF
-	-	TRBV30	TRBJ1-5	14	TGTGCCTGGAGTGGAGGGATCGGAAATCAGCCCCAGCATTTT	CAWSGGIGNQPQHF
once	TRBD1	TRBV5-1	TRBJ2-2	17	TGCGCCAGCAGCTTGGGTGGACAGGGGGCGAACACCGGGGAGCTGTTTTTT	CASSLGGQGANTGELFF
-	TRBD1	TRBV7-9	TRBJ1-2	16	TGTGCCAGCAGCAGTGAAACAGGGGGCTCGTACTATGGCTACACCTTC	CASSSETGGSYYGYTF
-	TRBD2	TRBV7-2	TRBJ2-7	15	TGTGCCAGCAGCTTAGTTGGCGGGGGGGCCTACGAGCAGTACTTC	CASSLVGGGAYEQYF
-	-	TRBV7-2	TRBJ2-7	15	TGTGCCAGCAGCTTAAGCGCGGTAGACCTACGTGAGCAGTACTTC	CASSLSAVDLREQYF
-	-	TRBV29-1	TRBJ2-3	12	TGCAGCGTTGCAGGGCCCACAGATACGCAGTATTTT	CSVAGPTDTQYF
few	-	TRBV3-1/TRBV3-2	TRBJ1-3	16	TGTGCCAGCAGCGTCGGGACATTCCGCTCTGGAAACACCATATATTTT	CASSVGTFRSGNTIYF
-	TRBD1	TRBV18	TRBJ1-1	14	TGTGCCAGCTCACCCAATACAGGGGACACTGAAGCTTTCTTT	CASSPNTGDTEAFF
many	TRBD2	TRBV6-2/TRBV6-3	TRBJ2-1	16	TGTGCCAGCAGTCCGTCGTTAGCGGGGGGGTACAATGAGCAGTTCTTC	CASSPSLAGGYNEQFF
-	-	TRBV5-4	TRBJ1-4	15	TGTGCCAGCAGCGCGACCGGACATTCTAATGAAAAACTGTTTTTT	CASSATGHSNEKLFF
-	-	TRBV3-1/TRBV3-2	TRBJ2-5	11	TGTGCCAGCAGCCAGCCACTGGCCCAGTACTTC	CASSQPLAQYF
-	TRBD2	TRBV15	TRBJ2-1	15	TGTGCCACCAGCAGAGTTAGCGGGGGAGACAATGAGCAGTTCTTC	CATSRVSGGDNEQFF
-	-	TRBV7-9	TRBJ1-4	13	TGTGCCAGCAGCTTAGATAATCTAGAAAAACTGTTTTTT	CASSLDNLEKLFF
-	TRBD1	TRBV5-4	TRBJ2-1	15	TGTGCCAGCAGCTTGTTGGGACAGGGGGGCGATGAGCAGTTCTTC	CASSLLGQGGDEQFF
once	TRBD1	TRBV29-1	TRBJ1-2	14	TGCAGCGCTGGGGCGGGACAGGGTACCTATGGCTACACCTTC	CSAGAGQGTYGYTF
-	-	TRBV30	TRBJ1-2	13	TGTGCCTGGAGTGTACCTGGGGCGAGAGGCTACACCTTC	CAWSVPGARGYTF
-	-	TRBV20-1	TRBJ2-6	12	TGCAGTGCTAGTTATGGGGCCAACGTCCTGACTTTC	CSASYGANVLTF
many	TRBD1	TRBV5-1	TRBJ2-1	15	TGCGCCAGCAGCACCTCGGGGACAGAGCCAAATGAGCAGTTCTTC	CASSTSGTEPNEQFF
-	-	TRBV7-9	TRBJ2-1	14	TGTGCCAGCAGCTCTGGGCCTCTAGGAGGGGAGCAGTTCTTC	CASSSGPLGGEQFF
-	TRBD1	TRBV5-1	TRBJ2-1	13	TGCGCCAGCAGCCCCCCAGGGGGAAATGAGCAGTTCTTC	CASSPPGGNEQFF
-	TRBD2	TRBV15	TRBJ2-5	17	TGTGCCACCAGCAACTACCTCGGACTAGCGGGGAGGGAGACCCAGTACTTC	CATSNYLGLAGRETQYF
-	-	TRBV19	TRBJ2-1	15	TGTGCCAGTAGCCCCCGAGGGGGACCCTACAATGAGCAGTTCTTC	CASSPRGGPYNEQFF
once	-	TRBV5-1	TRBJ1-4	14	TGCGCCAGCACCCCTTCTGTTCCTAATGAAAAACTGTTTTTT	CASTPSVPNEKLFF
-	TRBD1	TRBV7-2	TRBJ1-2	12	TGTGCCAGCAGCTTACTACAGGGGACCTACACCTTC	CASSLLQGTYTF
-	-	TRBV19	TRBJ1-2	15	TGTGCCAGTAGCCCACAGGGTTTAAAGAACTATGGCTACACCTTC	CASSPQGLKNYGYTF
-	-	TRBV4-2	TRBJ1-1	14	TGTGCCAGCAGCCAAGATCGCAGGGTCGCTGAAGCTTTCTTT	CASSQDRRVAEAFF
few	-	TRBV27	TRBJ2-2	15	TGTGCCAGCAGCCTGGTTAGGGGCCACACCGGGGAGCTGTTTTTT	CASSLVRGHTGELFF
-	-	TRBV30	TRBJ1-3	13	TGTGCCTTCCTACAGGGATCTGGAAACACCATATATTTT	CAFLQGSGNTIYF
few	-	TRBV6-5	TRBJ2-2	14	TGTGCCACCCTTTCCCCCGGGAACACCGGGGAGCTGTTTTTT	CATLSPGNTGELFF
few	TRBD1	TRBV5-6	TRBJ2-1	15	TGTGCCAGCAGCGCAGGACAGGGGGCCTACAATGAGCAGTTCTTC	CASSAGQGAYNEQFF
-	-	TRBV7-9	TRBJ2-7	16	TGTGCCAGCAGCGTAAGGGCAGGGACAAGAGTCTACGAGCAGTACTTC	CASSVRAGTRVYEQYF
-	TRBD1	TRBV5-8	TRBJ2-5	15	TGTGCCAGCAGCTTCGGACAGGCCAGCCAAGAGACCCAGTACTTC	CASSFGQASQETQYF